Presented here are 18 T cell receptor beta chains from one specimen sequenced in a study of blood T cell repertoires in COVID-19. Clones were sequenced by immunoSEQ multiplex PCR, and TCRdb holds only the in-frame ones, with some missing. This table has under 100,000 clones, 80% appearing once. The sample comprised peripheral blood. The source of these receptors is a woman in her 40s with active or convalescent COVID-19.

The chain uses TRBV7-2 and TRBJ2-7, with 7 bases fitting TRBD1. This CDR3 has 14 residues. The V gene's germline CDR1 is SGHTA and CDR2 FQGNSA. J gave up 3 bases and V 6 bases, and 8 bases lay outside the gene matches. The CDR3 here is CASSTGTVYYEQYF. DNA of the CDR3: TGTGCCAGCAGTACGGGGACAGTTTACTACGAGCAGTACTTC.

This chain links TRBV5-5 with TRBJ2-7; 8 nucleotides agree with TRBD2. The CDR3 extends over 14 amino acids. The V gene's germline CDR1 is SGHKS and CDR2 YYEKEE (reference sequence). J gave up 4 bases and V 0 bases, and 3 bases lay outside the gene matches. For the CDR3, the DNA is TGTGCCAGCAGCTTGGTTTCGGGGGGGTACGAGCAGTACTTC. It encodes CASSLVSGGYEQYF. The whole variable domain, filled in from reference TRBV5-5 and TRBJ2-7, reads DAGVTQSPTHLIKTRGQQVTLRCSPISGHKSVSWYQQVLGQGPQFIFQYYEKEERGRGNFPDRFSARQFPNYSSELNVNALLLGDSALYLCASSLVSGGYEQYFGPGTRLTVT.

The chain joins TRBV7-9 to TRBJ2-3; 11 bases fit TRBD1. The CDR3 length is 15 residues. V trimming: 7 bases; J trimming: 4 bases; junction bases outside the gene matches: 7. The germline CDR1 and CDR2 sequences are SEHNR and FQNEAQ (reference sequence). The DNA of the CDR3 is TGTGCCAGCACAGAACCGGGACAGGGGGCAGATACGCAGTATTTT. Amino acid sequence: CASTEPGQGADTQYF. The variable domain in full, with the rest retrieved from reference TRBV7-9 and TRBJ2-3, is DTGVSQNPRHKITKRGQNVTFRCDPISEHNRLYWYRQTLGQGPEFLTYFQNEAQLEKSRLLSDRFSAERPKGSFSTLEIQRTEQGDSAMYLCASTEPGQGADTQYFGPGTRLTVL.

This clone was seen more than once but under ten times. The chain uses TRBV4-3 and TRBJ1-4; tentatively, D is TRBD1 (5 bases). Germline CDR1 reads LGHNA; CDR2 reads YSLEER. This CDR3 has 20 residues. Trimming took 1 base from V and 1 from J, leaving 22 bases between them. CDR3 coding DNA: TGCGCCAGCAGCCAAGGAACAGGCGGGGGGGAAGGGATAACTAATGAAAAACTGTTTTTT. This gives the protein CASSQGTGGGEGITNEKLFF.

The genes are TRBV6-5 and TRBJ2-7; perhaps TRBD1 as D (5 bases). CDR3 length equals 13 residues. The V gene lost 6 bases and the J gene lost 6 bases, with 15 bases spanning the gap. The germline V gene has CDR1 MNHEY and CDR2 SVGAGI. The CDR3 loop reads CASREQGLSEQYF. The CDR3 DNA is TGTGCCAGCAGAGAGCAGGGTCTAAGCGAGCAGTACTTC.

The chain's CDR3 is CASSLQGGNSPLHF. The CDR3 bases are TGTGCCAGCAGTTTGCAGGGTGGCAATTCACCCCTCCACTTT. The V and J genes are TRBV28 and TRBJ1-6, with D perhaps matching TRBD1 (5 bases). The CDR3 contains 14 residues. V was cut by 3 bases and J by 7 bases, with 10 bases left in between. Germline CDR1 MDHEN, CDR2 SYDVKM.

The chain uses TRBV11-3 and TRBJ2-3, with 7 positions matching TRBD1. CDR1 SGHNT and CDR2 YENEEA come from the germline V gene. J lost 6 bases, V lost 2 bases, and 11 bases had no gene match. There are 16 residues in the CDR3. The CDR3 DNA sequence: TGTGCCAGCAGCTTAAGGGGGACAGCTTACTTCGATACGCAGTATTTT. Translating it yields CASSLRGTAYFDTQYF.

CDR3 DNA sequence: TGTGCCAGCAGCTTAGTGGCGGGGCCACAGGGGAACGGGGAGCTGTTTTTT. It codes for CASSLVAGPQGNGELFF. The chain joins TRBV7-2 to TRBJ2-2; possibly TRBD1 for D (7 bases). Trimming left V 1 base short and J 7 bases short, with 19 bases between. This CDR3 has 17 residues. CDR1 is SGHTA, CDR2 FQGNSA, per germline.

The chain joins TRBV28 to TRBJ2-2; no firm D call. V lost 5 bases and J 1 base, leaving 5 bases between the germline ends. CDR1 is MDHEN, CDR2 SYDVKM, per germline. The CDR3 is 13 residues long. DNA of the CDR3: TGTGCCAGCAGTGCAGAGAACACCGGGGAGCTGTTTTTT. It yields the protein CASSAENTGELFF.

The chain combines TRBV6-2 or TRBV6-3 with TRBJ1-1, with TRBD1 matching over 9 bases. The CDR3 contains 17 residues. V dropped 2 bases and J dropped 4; count of bases not matched to a gene: 11. CDR1 is MNHEY, CDR2 SVGEGT, per germline. The CDR3 spells CASSYPGTGGGGTEAFF. CDR3 coding DNA: TGTGCCAGCAGTTACCCTGGTACAGGGGGCGGCGGCACTGAAGCTTTCTTT.

The chain links TRBV10-3 to TRBJ1-1, with D possibly being TRBD1 (5 bases). Trimming took 4 bases from V and 0 from J, leaving 12 bases between them. The CDR3 spans 15 residues. CDR1 is ENHRY, CDR2 SYGVKD, per germline. CDR3 loop: CAISVSGEMNTEAFF. CDR3 coding DNA: TGTGCCATCAGTGTCTCGGGGGAAATGAACACTGAAGCTTTCTTT.

The genes are TRBV24-1 and TRBJ1-3; no reliable D call. The germline V gene has CDR1 KGHDR and CDR2 SFDVKD. V lost 7 bases to trimming and J lost 3 bases, with 12 bases between them. The CDR3 runs 14 residues. CDR3: CATRDSGDGNTIYF. The DNA for the CDR3 is TGTGCCACCAGGGACTCGGGAGATGGAAACACCATATATTTT.

The V gene is TRBV13, the J gene TRBJ2-1, with 7 bases fitting TRBD2. V shed 8 bases and J 0 bases; nucleotides not matched to a gene: 7. The CDR3 length is 15 residues. Germline V gene data show CDR1 as PRHDT and CDR2 as FYEKMQ (reference sequence). DNA for the CDR3: TGTGCCAGCTTGATGCGGGAGAACTCCTACAATGAGCAGTTCTTC. Protein: CASLMRENSYNEQFF.

There are many counts of this clone. The rearrangement joins TRBV28 to TRBJ2-1; 9 bases map to TRBD2. V shed 2 bases, J shed 7 bases, and the junction held 6 bases outside the gene matches. There are 15 residues in the CDR3. From germline, CDR1 is MDHEN and CDR2 SYDVKM. The CDR3 nucleotides are TGTGCCAGCAGTTTAGCGGGAGGGGTAGTAAATGAGCAGTTCTTC. Translated: CASSLAGGVVNEQFF.

The V and J genes are TRBV5-1 and TRBJ1-1; 7 bases align to TRBD1. V dropped 1 base and J dropped 6; count of bases not matched to a gene: 15. Germline V lookup: CDR1 SGHRS, CDR2 YFSETQ. There are 17 residues in the CDR3. The CDR3 DNA reads as TGCGCCAGCAGCTTGCCACAGGGGAGGACTTCAAGGCCTGAAGCTTTCTTT. Amino acid sequence: CASSLPQGRTSRPEAFF.

This clone showed up just once. The junction departs from germline at one end; a sequencing error may be responsible. The V call is TRBV28, the J call TRBJ1-2; TRBD1 matches at 9 bases. Per germline, CDR1 MDHEN and CDR2 SYDVKM. The CDR3 length is 16 residues. The CDR3 nucleotides read TGTGCCAGCACTTTAGCCGGGACAGGGCCTCTTAAAGGCTACACCTTC. Its translation: CASTLAGTGPLKGYTF.

V is TRBV4-3 and J is TRBJ1-4, with TRBD1 as a possible D gene (5 bases). CDR3 length: 15 amino acids. V lost 0 bases, J lost 3 bases, and 8 bases lay in between. Germline V lookup: CDR1 LGHNA, CDR2 YSLEER. Here the CDR3 reads CASSQDTGANEKLFF. The CDR3 DNA is TGCGCCAGCAGCCAAGATACGGGGGCTAATGAAAAACTGTTTTTT.

The rearrangement joins TRBV6-2 or TRBV6-3 to TRBJ2-1, with 7 bases matching TRBD1. Trimming took 4 bases from V and 5 from J; bases not matched to a gene: 2. This CDR3 contains 13 residues. Germline V lookup: CDR1 MNHEY, CDR2 SVGEGT. The CDR3 sequence: CASSSQGDNEQFF. In nucleotides, the CDR3 is TGTGCCAGCAGTTCGCAGGGGGACAATGAGCAGTTCTTC.